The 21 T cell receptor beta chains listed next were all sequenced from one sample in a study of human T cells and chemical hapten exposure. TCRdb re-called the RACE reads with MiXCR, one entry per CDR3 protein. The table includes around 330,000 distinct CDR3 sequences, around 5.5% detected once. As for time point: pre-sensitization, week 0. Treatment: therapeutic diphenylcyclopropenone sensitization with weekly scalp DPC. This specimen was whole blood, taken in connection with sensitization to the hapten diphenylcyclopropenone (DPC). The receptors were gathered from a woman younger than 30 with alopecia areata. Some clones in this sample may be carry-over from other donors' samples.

CDR3 amino acids: CASRQQVGAGNTIYF. The CDR3 DNA sequence: TGTGCCAGCAGGCAACAGGTTGGGGCTGGAAACACCATATATTTT. J is TRBJ1-3 and V is TRBV12-3 or TRBV12-4; TRBD1 might be the D (5 bases). The CDR3 totals 15 residues. V gave up 6 bases and J gave up 2 bases, with 14 bases separating them.

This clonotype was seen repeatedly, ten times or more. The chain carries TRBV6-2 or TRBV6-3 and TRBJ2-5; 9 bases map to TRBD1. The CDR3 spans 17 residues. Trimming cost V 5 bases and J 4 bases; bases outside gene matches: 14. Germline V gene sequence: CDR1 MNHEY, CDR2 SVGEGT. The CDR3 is CASSIPTGQGQTETQYF. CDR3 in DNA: TGTGCCAGCAGTATACCAACTGGACAGGGGCAAACAGAGACCCAGTACTTC.

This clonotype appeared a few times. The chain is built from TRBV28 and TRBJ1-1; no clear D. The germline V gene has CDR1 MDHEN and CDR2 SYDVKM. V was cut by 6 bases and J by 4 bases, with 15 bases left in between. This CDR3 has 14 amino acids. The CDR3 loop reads CASSRWTGSTEAFF. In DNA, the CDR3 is TGTGCCAGCAGCCGTTGGACGGGTTCCACTGAAGCTTTCTTT.

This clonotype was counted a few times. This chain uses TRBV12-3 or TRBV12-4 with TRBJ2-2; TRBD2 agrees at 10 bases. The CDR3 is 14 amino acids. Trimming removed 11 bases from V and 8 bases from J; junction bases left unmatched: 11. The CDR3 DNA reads TGTGCCCCTTACGCCGGGACTAGCGTTGGGGAGCTGTTTTTT. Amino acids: CAPYAGTSVGELFF.

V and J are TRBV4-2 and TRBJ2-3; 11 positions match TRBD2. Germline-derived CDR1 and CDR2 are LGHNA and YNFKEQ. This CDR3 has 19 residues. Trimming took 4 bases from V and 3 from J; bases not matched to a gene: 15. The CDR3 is CASSPDVSLAGVGTDTQYF. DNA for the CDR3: TGTGCCAGCAGCCCCGACGTATCACTAGCGGGGGTTGGAACAGATACGCAGTATTTT.

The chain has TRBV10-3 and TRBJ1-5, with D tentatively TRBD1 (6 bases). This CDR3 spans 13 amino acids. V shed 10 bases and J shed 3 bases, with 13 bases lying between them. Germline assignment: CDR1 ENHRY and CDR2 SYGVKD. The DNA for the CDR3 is TGTGCCACAATGGACAGAAACAATCAGCCCCAGCATTTT. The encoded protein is CATMDRNNQPQHF.

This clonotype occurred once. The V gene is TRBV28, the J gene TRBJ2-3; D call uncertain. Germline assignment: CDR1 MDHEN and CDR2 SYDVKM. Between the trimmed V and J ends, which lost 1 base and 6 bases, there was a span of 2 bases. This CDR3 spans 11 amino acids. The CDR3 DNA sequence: TGTGCCAGCAGTTTATATGATACGCAGTATTTT. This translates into CASSLYDTQYF.

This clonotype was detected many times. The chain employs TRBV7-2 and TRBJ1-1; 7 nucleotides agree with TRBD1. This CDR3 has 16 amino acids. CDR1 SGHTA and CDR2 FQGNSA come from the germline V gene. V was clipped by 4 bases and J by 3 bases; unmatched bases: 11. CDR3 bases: TGTGCCAGCAGCTCCACAGTGGGACAGTCCTACACTGAAGCTTTCTTT. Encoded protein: CASSSTVGQSYTEAFF. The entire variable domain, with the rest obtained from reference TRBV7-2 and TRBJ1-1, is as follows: GAGVSQSPSNKVTEKGKDVELRCDPISGHTALYWYRQSLGQGLEFLIYFQGNSAPDKSGLPSDRFSAERTGGSVSTLTIQRTQQEDSAVYLCASSSTVGQSYTEAFFGQGTRLTVV.

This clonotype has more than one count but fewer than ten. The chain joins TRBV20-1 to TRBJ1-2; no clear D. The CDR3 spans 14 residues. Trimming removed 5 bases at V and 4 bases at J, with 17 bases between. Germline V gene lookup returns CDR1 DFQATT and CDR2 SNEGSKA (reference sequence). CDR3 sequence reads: CSALRRTEAYGYTF. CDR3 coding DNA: TGCAGTGCTCTACGTAGGACGGAAGCCTATGGCTACACCTTC.

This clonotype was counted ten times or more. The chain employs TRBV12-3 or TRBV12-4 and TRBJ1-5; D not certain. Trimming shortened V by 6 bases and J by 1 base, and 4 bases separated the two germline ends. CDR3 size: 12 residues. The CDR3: CASSQSNQPQHF. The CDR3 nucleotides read TGTGCCAGCAGCCAAAGCAATCAGCCCCAGCATTTT.

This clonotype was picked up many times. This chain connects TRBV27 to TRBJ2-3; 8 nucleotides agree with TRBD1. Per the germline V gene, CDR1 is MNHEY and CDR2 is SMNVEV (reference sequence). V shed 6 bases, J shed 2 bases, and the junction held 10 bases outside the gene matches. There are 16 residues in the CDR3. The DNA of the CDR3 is TGTGCCAGCAGGATCTCCGACAGGGGAACCACAGATACGCAGTATTTT. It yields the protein CASRISDRGTTDTQYF.

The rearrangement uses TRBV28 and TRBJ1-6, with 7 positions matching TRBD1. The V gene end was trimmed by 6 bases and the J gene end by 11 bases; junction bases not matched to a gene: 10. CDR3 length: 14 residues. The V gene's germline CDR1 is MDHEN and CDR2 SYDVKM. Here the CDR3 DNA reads TGTGCCAGCAGCCAGGACAGGTTCTGGGCACCCCTCCACTTT. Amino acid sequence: CASSQDRFWAPLHF.

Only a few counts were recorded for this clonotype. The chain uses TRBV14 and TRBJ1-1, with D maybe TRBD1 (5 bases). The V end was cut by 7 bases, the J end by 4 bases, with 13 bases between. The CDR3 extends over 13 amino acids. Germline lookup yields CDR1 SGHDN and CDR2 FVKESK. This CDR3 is CASTVLRGTEAFF. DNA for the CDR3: TGTGCCAGCACTGTACTGAGGGGCACTGAAGCTTTCTTT.

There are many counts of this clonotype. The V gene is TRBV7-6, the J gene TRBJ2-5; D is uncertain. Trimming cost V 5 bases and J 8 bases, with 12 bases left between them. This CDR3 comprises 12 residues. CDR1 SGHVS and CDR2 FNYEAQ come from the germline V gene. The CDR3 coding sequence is TGTGCCAGCAGCCCCCCTTCATCCACCCAGTACTTC. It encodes CASSPPSSTQYF.

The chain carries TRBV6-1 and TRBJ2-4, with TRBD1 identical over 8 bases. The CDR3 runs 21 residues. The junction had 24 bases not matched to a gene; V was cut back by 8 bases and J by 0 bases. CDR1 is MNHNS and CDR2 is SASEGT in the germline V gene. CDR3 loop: CASHGRTRTGTTILAKNIQYF. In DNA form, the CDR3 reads TGTGCCAGCCACGGGAGAACCCGGACAGGGACGACGATTTTAGCCAAAAACATTCAGTACTTC.

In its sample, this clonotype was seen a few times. This chain's CDR3 is CASSLTGQGNYGYTF. The CDR3 nucleotides read TGTGCCAGCAGCTTAACCGGACAGGGGAACTATGGCTACACCTTC. V usage is TRBV6-2 or TRBV6-3 and J usage is TRBJ1-2; 9 bases fit TRBD1. This CDR3 is 15 amino acids long. CDR1 is MNHEY, CDR2 SVGEGT, per germline. V lost 6 bases and J lost 2; bases outside the gene matches: 7.

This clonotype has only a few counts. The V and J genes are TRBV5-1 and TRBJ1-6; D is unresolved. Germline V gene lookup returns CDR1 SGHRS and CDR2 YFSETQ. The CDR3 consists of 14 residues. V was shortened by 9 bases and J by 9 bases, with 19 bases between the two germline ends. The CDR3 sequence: CATSLGDGTSPLHF. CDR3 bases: TGCGCCACCTCTCTTGGGGATGGAACTTCACCCCTCCACTTT.

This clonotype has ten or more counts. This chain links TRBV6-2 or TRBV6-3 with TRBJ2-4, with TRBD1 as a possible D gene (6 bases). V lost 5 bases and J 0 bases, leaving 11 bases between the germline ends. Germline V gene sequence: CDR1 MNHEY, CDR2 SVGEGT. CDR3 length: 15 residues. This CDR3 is CASSTPGVAKNIQYF. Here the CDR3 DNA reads TGTGCCAGCAGTACTCCAGGGGTAGCCAAAAACATTCAGTACTTC.

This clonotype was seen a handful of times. CDR3 residues: CASSQEVPFGGAEADTQYF. CDR3 in DNA: TGCGCCAGCAGCCAAGAAGTCCCCTTTGGGGGCGCCGAGGCAGATACGCAGTATTTT. V and J are TRBV4-1 and TRBJ2-3, with D tentatively TRBD1 (6 bases). V lost 0 bases, J lost 4 bases, and 23 bases lay in between. This CDR3 is 19 amino acids long. CDR1 and CDR2 from the germline V gene are MGHRA and YSYEKL.

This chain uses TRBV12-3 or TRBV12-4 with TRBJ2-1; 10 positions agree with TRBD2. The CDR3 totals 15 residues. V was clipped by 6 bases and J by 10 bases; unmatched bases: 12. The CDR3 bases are TGTGCCAGCAGGAGAAGCGGGGGGGCTAAAGCGGAGCAGTTCTTC. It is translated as CASRRSGGAKAEQFF.

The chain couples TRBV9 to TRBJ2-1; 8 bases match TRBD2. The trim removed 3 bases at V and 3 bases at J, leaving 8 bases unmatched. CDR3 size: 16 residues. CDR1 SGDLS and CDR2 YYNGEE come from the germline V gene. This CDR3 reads CASSDGAGANYNEQFF. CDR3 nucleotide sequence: TGTGCCAGCAGCGATGGAGCGGGGGCGAACTACAATGAGCAGTTCTTC.